This T cell receptor beta chain was captured in a study of blood T cell repertoires in COVID-19 (TCRdb year 2020). For the study in its entirety: Samples covering the acute and convalescent phases of COVID-19 were provided by collaborators in the United States, Italy and Spain. Nearly every sample came with metadata listing a de-identified subject ID, COVID-19 status, age in years and sex. The samples were drawn from the first 160 participants of the ongoing ImmuneRACE study and from about 1,200 subjects provided by 6 global collaborators. The material from the prospective study consisted of cDNA or gDNA derived from T cells, B-cell-depleted T cells, or PBMCs. HLA class I and class II types, where available, came from metadata supplied by the sample provider rather than from assay-based typing. A freely available public database, intended as a resource for researchers studying the immune response to SARS-CoV-2, is where the repertoires were released. Subjects who had been exposed to COVID-19, were actively infected with it, or had recovered from it provided the deeply sampled blood TCRbeta repertoires that made up the dataset.

Each collaborating institution followed its own protocols to collect whole blood in K2EDTA tubes. For TCRbeta analysis, collaborator samples were shipped as frozen whole blood, as isolated PBMCs, or as DNA extracted from either sample type. Its CDR3 holds 12 amino acids, cysteine through phenylalanine. The only DNA kept is the CDR3, 36 bases in frame from the first base. V trim: 5 bases; J trim: 8 bases; unmatched bases: 3. Reading the germline V gene gives CDR1 MNHEY and CDR2 SVGEGT. The immunoSEQ Assay, a bias-controlled multiplex PCR, was used to amplify TCRbeta CDR3 regions from genomic DNA. The published analysis was carried out like this. Within the assay, amplification of reference gene primers was used to estimate how many nucleated cells each sample contained. To quantify the absolute abundance of each unique TCRbeta CDR3 rearrangement, sequence reads were collapsed and filtered. For each sample, productive Simpson clonality was calculated by taking the square root of Simpson's diversity index across productive rearrangements. TCRdb's version of the immuneACCESS table is confined to in-frame rearrangements and falls short of the full clone set. An unresolved V gene accounts for under half of the shortfall where checked; the remainder is of unknown origin. From that table come the V and J calls and clone size; the DNA was used to work out D and trimming. The sample contains some 70,000 clones, around 87% of them found a single time. Jointly, the top ten make up less than 8% of the sample.

This clone came up once. This receptor's antigen is unknown. No qualities accompany the bases; no much larger clone lies one base away. Study-level results and caveats: The amount of clinical and demographic metadata varied by source and participant and was provided uncurated.

This TCR was sampled from a man aged 45-65 years with active COVID-19. Sequenced: peripheral blood. The V and J genes are TRBV6-2 or TRBV6-3 and TRBJ2-1, with 7 central nucleotides matching TRBD1. The nucleotide sequence reads as follows: TGTGCCAGCAGTCAACAGGGGTATGAGCAGTTCTTC. Translated, it reads CASSQQGYEQFF.